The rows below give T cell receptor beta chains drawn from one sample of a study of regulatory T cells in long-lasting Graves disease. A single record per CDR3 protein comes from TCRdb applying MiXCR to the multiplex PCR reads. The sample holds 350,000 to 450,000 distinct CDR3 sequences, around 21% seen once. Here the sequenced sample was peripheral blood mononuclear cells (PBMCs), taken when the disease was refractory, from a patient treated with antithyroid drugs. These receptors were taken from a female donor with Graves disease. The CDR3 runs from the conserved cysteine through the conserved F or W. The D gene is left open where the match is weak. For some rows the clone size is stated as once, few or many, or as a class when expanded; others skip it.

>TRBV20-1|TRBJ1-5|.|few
CSARVGGKSNQPQHF
TGCAGTGCTAGGGTGGGGGGTAAGAGCAATCAGCCCCAGCATTTT
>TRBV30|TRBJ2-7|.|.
CAWSLWGVSSYEQYF
TGTGCCTGGAGTCTCTGGGGGGTGTCCTCCTACGAGCAGTACTTC
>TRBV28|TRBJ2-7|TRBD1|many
CASSLPGTGLGEQYF
TGTGCCAGCAGTTTACCCGGGACAGGGCTTGGCGAGCAGTACTTC
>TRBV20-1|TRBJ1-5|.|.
CSARFPGANNQPQHF
TGCAGTGCTAGGTTTCCGGGGGCGAACAATCAGCCCCAGCATTTT
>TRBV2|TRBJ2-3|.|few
CASSDPRRGGTDTQYF
TGTGCCAGCAGTGACCCGAGGAGGGGAGGCACAGATACGCAGTATTTT
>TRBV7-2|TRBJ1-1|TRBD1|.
CASSLAGQGVTEAFF
TGTGCCAGCAGCTTGGCGGGACAGGGGGTTACTGAAGCTTTCTTT
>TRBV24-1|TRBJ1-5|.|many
CATSDNYSNQPQHF
TGTGCCACCAGTGATAATTATAGCAATCAGCCCCAGCATTTT
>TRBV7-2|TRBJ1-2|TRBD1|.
CASSSRDRGDFYGYTF
TGTGCCAGCAGCTCCCGGGACAGGGGAGACTTCTATGGCTACACCTTC
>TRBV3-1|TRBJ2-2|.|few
CASTTAVTPNTGELFF
TGTGCCAGCACCACCGCCGTTACCCCGAACACCGGGGAGCTGTTTTTT
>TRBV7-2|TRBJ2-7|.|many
CASSFDSFGEQYF
TGTGCCAGCAGCTTCGACAGCTTTGGGGAGCAGTACTTC
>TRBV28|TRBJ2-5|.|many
CASSVMGAQYF
TGTGCCAGCAGTGTGATGGGGGCCCAGTACTTC
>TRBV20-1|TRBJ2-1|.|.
CSARDPRGLGEQFF
TGCAGTGCTAGAGATCCGCGAGGGCTTGGTGAGCAGTTCTTC
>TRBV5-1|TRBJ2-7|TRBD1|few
CASSGTGQSYEQYF
TGCGCCAGCAGCGGTACGGGACAGTCCTACGAGCAGTACTTC
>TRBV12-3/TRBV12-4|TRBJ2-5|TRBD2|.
CASSFLAGAGETQYF
TGTGCCAGCAGTTTCCTAGCGGGAGCCGGGGAGACCCAGTACTTC
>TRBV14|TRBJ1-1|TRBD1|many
CASSQRSGTGGTEAFF
TGTGCCAGCAGCCAACGATCCGGGACAGGGGGCACTGAAGCTTTCTTT
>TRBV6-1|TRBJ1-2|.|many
CASRHEALYGYTF
TGTGCCAGCCGGCACGAAGCCCTCTATGGCTACACCTTC
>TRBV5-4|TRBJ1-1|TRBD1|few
CASSVRDSYHTEAFF
TGTGCCAGCAGCGTTAGGGACAGTTACCACACTGAAGCTTTCTTT
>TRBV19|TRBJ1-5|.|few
CASSPEARDQPQHF
TGTGCCAGTAGCCCGGAGGCGCGAGATCAGCCCCAGCATTTT
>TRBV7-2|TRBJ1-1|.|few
CASSLVESGASEAFF
TGTGCCAGCAGCTTAGTGGAGTCGGGGGCTTCTGAAGCTTTCTTT
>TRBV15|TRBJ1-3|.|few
CATSPGGSSSGNTIYF
TGTGCCACCAGCCCGGGGGGGTCAAGCTCTGGAAACACCATATATTTT
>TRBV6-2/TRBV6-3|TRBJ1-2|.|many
CASSYGRLYGYTF
TGTGCCAGCAGTTACGGGAGACTCTATGGCTACACCTTC
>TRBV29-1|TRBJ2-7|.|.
CSVVSQGGYEQYF
TGCAGCGTTGTTTCCCAGGGCGGGTACGAGCAGTACTTC